One and the same sample provided the 23 T cell receptor beta chains below, sequenced in a study of breast tumors, draining lymph nodes, adjacent tissues. One entry per CDR3 protein results from TCRdb running MiXCR on the multiplex PCR reads. Of about 12,000 distinct CDR3 sequences in the sample, about 56% were seen once. Specimen: breast tumor tissue. The receptor set was obtained from a female donor with breast cancer. Some clones in this sample may be carry-over from other donors' samples.

On this clonotype: This may be a read error: a much more frequent sequence differs by one nucleotide. The chain carries TRBV20-1 and TRBJ1-2, with unresolved D. The CDR3 is 14 amino acids. The germline V gene encodes CDR1 DFQATT and CDR2 SNEGSKA (reference sequence). V shed 1 base and J shed 7 bases, with 16 bases lying between them. For the CDR3, the DNA is TGCAGTGCTAGAGGTGCGGGGATGGACTCTGGCTACACCTTC. This encodes CSARGAGMDSGYTF.

A single count supports this clonotype. This rearrangement joins TRBV29-1 to TRBJ2-2, with D uncertain. CDR1 is SQVTM, CDR2 ANQGSEA, per germline. Trimming cost V 4 bases and J 5 bases, with 5 bases left between them. CDR3 length equals 11 residues. The CDR3 DNA is TGCAGCGTTGTGGATACCGGGGAGCTGTTTTTT. Translated: CSVVDTGELFF.

The rearrangement links TRBV9 to TRBJ2-3, with D possibly matching TRBD2 (6 bases). Looked up from germline, CDR1 is SGDLS and CDR2 is YYNGEE. This CDR3 is built from 15 residues. V was shortened by 0 bases and J by 5 bases, with 13 bases between the two germline ends. This CDR3 reads CASSVDGRGGDTQYF. CDR3 DNA: TGTGCCAGCAGCGTAGACGGGAGAGGTGGAGATACGCAGTATTTT.

This rearrangement joins TRBV6-1 to TRBJ2-7; the D gene is possibly TRBD1 (6 bases). Per the germline V gene, CDR1 is MNHNS and CDR2 is SASEGT. This CDR3 region has 12 residues. V was pared by 5 bases and J by 7 bases, with 12 bases between. The CDR3 spells CASSRQVFEQYF. The CDR3 DNA is TGTGCCAGCAGTCGACAGGTATTTGAGCAGTACTTC.

As for this clonotype: The CDR3 ends on some other residue instead of the conserved phenylalanine or tryptophan, so this is likely a read error. The DNA is omitted, as the CDR3 cannot be located on it reliably, and the CDR3 follows TCRdb's listing. The rearrangement uses TRBV7-2 and TRBJ2-5; no DNA check was done on the table's D call, TRBD1. The CDR3 totals 13 residues, both ends included. From germline, CDR1 is SGHTA and CDR2 FQGNSA. The CDR3 sequence: CASSLPGGGPQSS.

By sample share, this clonotype is medium-sized. The rearrangement uses TRBV30 and TRBJ1-2; D gene ambiguous. The CDR3 is made up of 14 amino acids. The germline V gene encodes CDR1 GTSNPN and CDR2 SVGIG (reference sequence). V lost 0 bases to trimming and J lost 5 bases, with 13 bases between them. The CDR3 DNA is TGTGCCTGGAGTGTAAAGGTCTATAGTTATGGCTACACCTTC. This translates into CAWSVKVYSYGYTF.

For the CDR3, the DNA is TGCAGTGCCTGGGCCTACGAGCAGTACTTC. Amino acid sequence: CSAWAYEQYF. The J gene is TRBJ2-7, the V gene TRBV20-1; D is unclear. This CDR3 has 10 residues. The V gene's germline CDR1 is DFQATT and CDR2 SNEGSKA (reference sequence). V shed 6 bases and J shed 2 bases, with 5 bases lying between them.

This clonotype qualifies as medium-sized. The V and J genes are TRBV30 and TRBJ1-6; weak D call: TRBD1 (5 bases). The V gene lost 2 bases and the J gene lost 5 bases, with 13 bases spanning the gap. The CDR3 sequence is 15 residues long. Germline V gene data show CDR1 as GTSNPN and CDR2 as SVGIG (reference sequence). For the CDR3, the DNA is TGTGCCTGGAGTAACTGGGACGGGCATAATTCACCCCTCCACTTT. Its protein product is CAWSNWDGHNSPLHF.

J is TRBJ1-2 and V is TRBV29-1; D might be TRBD1 (5 bases). The V end lost 4 bases, the J end lost 4 bases, and 10 bases lay between the germline ends. The CDR3 covers 12 residues. Germline values: CDR1 SQVTM, CDR2 ANQGSEA. CDR3 region: CSVGGEGYGYTF. CDR3 sequence (DNA): TGCAGCGTTGGGGGGGAGGGCTATGGCTACACCTTC.

Notes on this clonotype: This may stem from a read error, because a much larger clone lies one nucleotide away. The chain has TRBV20-1 and TRBJ2-7, with D maybe TRBD1 (6 bases). V was shortened by 1 base and J by 2 bases, with 9 bases between the two germline ends. Germline V lookup: CDR1 DFQATT, CDR2 SNEGSKA (reference sequence). The CDR3 extends over 13 amino acids. The DNA of the CDR3 is TGCAGTGCTAGAGGTGACAGGCCCTACGAGCAGTACTTC. Protein product: CSARGDRPYEQYF.

This sequence joins TRBV19 and TRBJ2-7; 11 nucleotides align to TRBD2. Losses at the gene ends were 9 bases for V and 0 bases for J; bases not matched to a gene: 4. This CDR3 is 14 amino acids long. Germline V lookup: CDR1 LNHDA, CDR2 SQIVND (reference sequence). The CDR3 loop is CASKTSGSSYEQYF. The DNA of the CDR3 is TGTGCCAGCAAAACTAGCGGGAGCTCCTACGAGCAGTACTTC.

By share, this clonotype counts as medium-sized (0.01 to 0.1%). One base away lies a much larger clone, so this may be a sequencing read error. The V call is TRBV20-1, the J call TRBJ2-7, with D perhaps matching TRBD1 (6 bases). Germline lookup yields CDR1 DFQATT and CDR2 SNEGSKA (reference sequence). The CDR3 has 14 residues. In DNA, the CDR3 is TGCAGTGCTACGCCGTCGGGACATTCCTCCGAGCAGTACGTC. Amino acids: CSATPSGHSSEQYV.

This clonotype was seen repeatedly, ten times or more. The rearrangement uses TRBV9 and TRBJ1-4; D not certain. Germline V gene data show CDR1 as SGDLS and CDR2 as YYNGEE. V was shortened by 2 bases and J by 8 bases, with 4 bases between the two germline ends. The CDR3 contains 11 residues. CDR3 sequence reads: CASSVAEKLFF. DNA of the CDR3: TGTGCCAGCAGCGTGGCAGAAAAACTGTTTTTT.

The chain uses TRBV20-1 and TRBJ2-6, with D perhaps matching TRBD1 (5 bases). In germline, CDR1 is DFQATT, CDR2 SNEGSKA (reference sequence). Trimming shortened V by 2 bases and J by 0 bases, and 8 bases separated the two germline ends. The CDR3 length is 15 residues. The CDR3 is CSARPQGSGANVLTF. The CDR3 nucleotides are TGCAGTGCTAGACCCCAGGGCTCTGGGGCCAACGTCCTGACTTTC.

This clonotype is medium-sized (0.01 to 0.1%) within its sample. The chain uses TRBV7-6 and TRBJ2-5, with D uncertain. Germline lookup yields CDR1 SGHVS and CDR2 FNYEAQ. The CDR3 covers 12 residues. V lost 5 bases and J lost 4, with 8 bases in between. The DNA of the CDR3 is TGTGCCAGCAGCCCCGCTACAGAGACCCAGTACTTC. Residues: CASSPATETQYF.

The chain combines TRBV6-5 with TRBJ1-5, with 10 bases matching TRBD1. After removal of 4 bases from V and 6 bases from J, the junction contained 3 bases not matched to a gene. This CDR3 has 14 amino acids. CDR1 is MNHEY, CDR2 SVGAGI, per germline. The CDR3 loop reads CASSWDRGGQPQHF. CDR3 bases: TGTGCCAGCAGTTGGGACAGGGGAGGTCAGCCCCAGCATTTT.

This clonotype was detected many times. The chain has TRBV4-1 and TRBJ2-3; perhaps TRBD1 as D (6 bases). The V gene lost 2 bases and the J gene lost 0 bases, with 12 bases spanning the gap. Germline V gives CDR1 MGHRA, CDR2 YSYEKL. CDR3 length: 16 amino acids. The CDR3 sequence is CASSQSLGASTDTQYF. DNA of the CDR3: TGCGCCAGCAGCCAATCTCTGGGGGCCAGCACAGATACGCAGTATTTT.

Worth noting for this clonotype: The CDR3 ends on some other residue instead of the conserved phenylalanine or tryptophan, so this is likely a read error. CDR3 residues: CSTISSGRNQPQHS. For the CDR3, the DNA is TGCAGTACTATCAGCTCAGGGCGCAATCAGCCCCAGCATTCT. The chain has TRBV20-1 and TRBJ1-5; TRBD1 might be the D (5 bases). V was shortened by 8 bases and J by 2 bases, with 16 bases between the two germline ends. CDR1 and CDR2 (germline): DFQATT, SNEGSKA (reference sequence). CDR3 length equals 14 residues.

This clonotype rates as medium-sized. CDR3 nucleotides: TGTGCCAGCAGTCCCGGGACAGACTACGAGCAGTACTTC. As protein: CASSPGTDYEQYF. The V call is TRBV12-3 or TRBV12-4, the J call TRBJ2-7, with 7 bases matching TRBD1. This CDR3 has 13 amino acids. Trimming at V came to 5 bases and at J to 3 bases, leaving 4 bases not matched to a gene.

The chain is built from TRBV5-8 and TRBJ2-3, with TRBD2 identical over 8 bases. V lost 3 bases, J lost 2 bases, and 5 bases stayed unmatched. This CDR3 has 15 amino acids. The germline V gene encodes CDR1 SGHTS and CDR2 YDEGEE. The CDR3: CASSSREANTDTQYF. CDR3 DNA: TGTGCCAGCAGCTCGCGGGAGGCCAACACAGATACGCAGTATTTT. The entire variable domain, with the rest obtained from reference TRBV5-8 and TRBJ2-3, is as follows: EAGVTQSPTHLIKTRGQQATLRCSPISGHTSVYWYQQALGLGLQFLLWYDEGEERNRGNFPPRFSGRQFPNYSSELNVNALELEDSALYLCASSSREANTDTQYFGPGTRLTVL.

CDR3 nucleotide sequence: TGTGCCAGCAGCCCCCGGACAGGGAATGGCTACACCTTC. Translated: CASSPRTGNGYTF. This chain connects TRBV7-2 to TRBJ1-2, with 8 bases lining up with TRBD1. The CDR3 is made up of 13 amino acids. In germline, CDR1 is SGHTA, CDR2 FQGNSA. Losses at the gene ends were 5 bases for V and 6 bases for J; bases not matched to a gene: 5.

This clonotype has at least ten counts. The gene calls are TRBV5-4 and TRBJ2-1; 8 nucleotides align to TRBD1. The CDR3 spans 15 residues. Trimming cost V 4 bases and J 2 bases; bases outside gene matches: 5. The germline CDR1 and CDR2 sequences are SGHNT and YYREEE (reference sequence). This CDR3 is CASSPGQGTYNEQFF. The CDR3 DNA reads as TGTGCCAGCAGCCCCGGACAGGGAACCTACAATGAGCAGTTCTTC.

This chain uses TRBV5-4 with TRBJ2-2; D ambiguous. Germline-derived CDR1 and CDR2 are SGHNT and YYREEE (reference sequence). The CDR3 loop spans 10 amino acids. Between the trimmed V and J ends, which lost 2 bases and 8 bases, there was a span of 1 base. This CDR3 reads CASSLGELFF. DNA of the CDR3: TGTGCCAGCAGCTTAGGGGAGCTGTTTTTT.